The 27 T cell receptor beta chains presented below share a single source sample, sequenced in a study of OX40 agonist ivuxolimab in advanced cancers. The repertoire was sequenced with immunoSEQ multiplex PCR; TCRdb's copy has only in-frame clones and lacks some. This sample has fewer than 35,000 clones, with about four fifths found just once. The sequencing used CD4+ or CD8+ T cells sorted from blood, collected in a trial of the OX40 agonist ivuxolimab. These receptors came from an adult with an advanced solid tumor such as melanoma, head and neck, liver or kidney cancer.

The chain is built from TRBV28 and TRBJ2-5; 7 positions match TRBD1. With 4 bases clipped from V and 0 bases from J, the junction kept 5 bases outside the gene matches. CDR3 length equals 15 residues. Germline V gives CDR1 MDHEN, CDR2 SYDVKM. DNA of the CDR3: TGTGCCAGCAGTTCTGTTGACAGGGACCAAGAGACCCAGTACTTC. Translated: CASSSVDRDQETQYF.

V gene TRBV11-2 combines with J gene TRBJ1-6, with unresolved D. Looked up from germline, CDR1 is SGHAT and CDR2 is FQNNGV. The CDR3 covers 16 residues. The V gene lost 5 bases and the J gene lost 6 bases, with 17 bases spanning the gap. The CDR3 protein is CASSPLEIPFNSPLHF. CDR3 DNA sequence: TGTGCCAGCAGCCCCCTGGAAATACCCTTTAATTCACCCCTCCACTTT.

This chain joins TRBV28 and TRBJ1-6; D is uncertain. CDR1 is MDHEN and CDR2 is SYDVKM in the germline V gene. V lost 6 bases and J 10 bases, leaving 16 bases between the germline ends. The CDR3 loop spans 14 amino acids. DNA for the CDR3: TGTGCCAGCAGACTAGGACTCTGGGTGTCACCCCTCCACTTT. Its protein product is CASRLGLWVSPLHF.

The CDR3 coding sequence is TGTGCCTGGAGAAGACTGGACACCGGGGAGCTGTTTTTT. Protein sequence: CAWRRLDTGELFF. V gene TRBV30 combines with J gene TRBJ2-2, with D hard to call. V lost 3 bases and J 3 bases, leaving 8 bases between the germline ends. The CDR3 loop spans 13 amino acids. Germline V gene lookup returns CDR1 GTSNPN and CDR2 SVGIG (reference sequence).

The V gene is TRBV5-5, the J gene TRBJ1-4, with D possibly being TRBD1 (5 bases). This CDR3 has 15 amino acids. The V end was cut by 2 bases, the J end by 10 bases, with 18 bases between. Germline assignment: CDR1 SGHKS and CDR2 YYEKEE (reference sequence). The CDR3 sequence: CASSLEGTVGRKLFF. The CDR3 coding sequence is TGTGCCAGCAGCTTAGAGGGCACAGTGGGGCGAAAACTGTTTTTT.

The table lists this clone with a count of one. V gene TRBV28 combines with J gene TRBJ2-7; D not resolved. The germline V gene has CDR1 MDHEN and CDR2 SYDVKM. Deletions cut 3 bases from V and 5 bases from J, with 14 bases between. The CDR3 sequence is 14 residues long. CDR3 DNA: TGTGCCAGCAGTTTGCCCCCAGGTCTTGACGAGCAGTACTTC. Its translation is CASSLPPGLDEQYF.

A single count supports this clone. V and J are TRBV4-1 and TRBJ2-2; D may be TRBD1 or TRBD2 (5 bases each). The CDR3 is 16 residues long. With 0 bases removed from V and 4 bases from J, the gap between germline ends came to 12 bases. Germline lookup yields CDR1 MGHRA and CDR2 YSYEKL. This CDR3 reads CASSQDLLRGTGELFF. CDR3 coding DNA: TGCGCCAGCAGCCAAGATCTGTTGAGGGGCACCGGGGAGCTGTTTTTT.

This chain joins TRBV2 and TRBJ2-1; D uncertain. This CDR3 region has 11 residues. V shed 5 bases and J shed 8 bases, with 7 bases lying between them. CDR1 and CDR2 (germline): SNHLY, FYNNEI. The CDR3 DNA sequence: TGTGCCAGCAGTTTTCTTGATGAGCAGTTCTTC. It yields the protein CASSFLDEQFF.

As DNA, the CDR3 is TGTGCCAGCAGCACTCGGACTGGGAACACTGAAGCTTTCTTT. Translation gives CASSTRTGNTEAFF. V gene TRBV11-3 combines with J gene TRBJ1-1; D gene uncertain. CDR1 SGHNT and CDR2 YENEEA come from the germline V gene. V lost 5 bases, J lost 1 base, and 11 bases lay in between. The length of the CDR3 is 14 residues.

This rearrangement joins TRBV7-8 to TRBJ2-2; TRBD2 aligns across 7 bases. J was trimmed by 1 base and V by 1 base; bases with no gene match: 0. Germline loops: CDR1 SGHVS, CDR2 FQNEAQ. CDR3 length equals 15 residues. CDR3 region: CASSLGGGNTGELFF. The CDR3 DNA follows: TGTGCCAGCAGCTTAGGCGGGGGGAACACCGGGGAGCTGTTTTTT.

The gene calls are TRBV9 and TRBJ2-2, with D tentatively TRBD2 (6 bases). Looked up from germline, CDR1 is SGDLS and CDR2 is YYNGEE. Trimming left V 3 bases short and J 3 bases short, with 15 bases between. The CDR3 sequence is 16 residues long. The CDR3 DNA is TGTGCCAGCAGCGAGAGCCGGGACTCCTACACCGGGGAGCTGTTTTTT. It yields the protein CASSESRDSYTGELFF.

J is TRBJ1-2 and V is TRBV5-1, with D perhaps TRBD1 (6 bases). V shed 3 bases and J shed 7 bases, with 13 bases lying between them. Germline-derived CDR1 and CDR2 are SGHRS and YFSETQ. This CDR3 has 13 amino acids. CDR3 amino acids: CASSWGTSSGYTF. The CDR3 DNA is TGCGCCAGCAGCTGGGGGACATCCTCTGGCTACACCTTC.

By share of the sample, this clone is medium-sized. The chain has TRBV6-6 and TRBJ1-5; 7 nucleotides line up with TRBD1. CDR1 and CDR2 from the germline V gene are MNHNY and SVGAGI (reference sequence). After removal of 2 bases from V and 3 bases from J, the junction contained 4 bases not matched to a gene. This CDR3 contains 15 residues. The CDR3 DNA reads TGTGCCAGCAGTTACGGGACAGCTTACAATCAGCCCCAGCATTTT. Amino acids: CASSYGTAYNQPQHF.

CDR3 in amino acids: CASRTSGSREQYF. As DNA, the CDR3 is TGTGCCAGCAGGACTAGCGGGAGCCGCGAGCAGTACTTC. V and J are TRBV6-5 and TRBJ2-7; 12 nucleotides line up with TRBD2. The CDR3 contains 13 residues. Germline V CDR1 and CDR2: MNHEY, SVGAGI. The J segment lost 6 bases and the V segment lost 6 bases, leaving 3 bases of the junction unmatched.

The J gene is TRBJ2-7, the V gene TRBV27, with D uncertain. Germline CDR1 reads MNHEY; CDR2 reads SMNVEV (reference sequence). This CDR3 contains 13 residues. With 4 bases removed from V and 2 bases from J, the gap between germline ends came to 9 bases. Here the CDR3 DNA reads TGTGCCAGCAGTTATGGTTTCGCCTACGAGCAGTACTTC. Amino acid sequence: CASSYGFAYEQYF.

This chain uses TRBV5-1 with TRBJ2-1, with TRBD1 identical over 10 bases. CDR1 and CDR2 (germline): SGHRS, YFSETQ. With V trimmed by 5 bases and J by 8 bases, 7 bases remained unmatched. This CDR3 spans 14 amino acids. In DNA form, the CDR3 reads TGCGCCAGCAGGACCGGGACAGGGGACCATGAGCAGTTCTTC. Protein: CASRTGTGDHEQFF. The variable domain in full, with the rest retrieved from reference TRBV5-1 and TRBJ2-1, is KAGVTQTPRYLIKTRGQQVTLSCSPISGHRSVSWYQQTPGQGLQFLFEYFSETQRNKGNFPGRFSGRQFSNSRSEMNVSTLELGDSALYLCASRTGTGDHEQFFGPGTRLTVL.

The chain joins TRBV9 to TRBJ2-2; D remains ambiguous. Deletions cut 0 bases from V and 6 bases from J, with 6 bases between. The CDR3 loop spans 13 amino acids. Germline V gene lookup returns CDR1 SGDLS and CDR2 YYNGEE. CDR3 nucleotide sequence: TGTGCCAGCAGCGTAGCACGGTCCGGGGAGCTGTTTTTT. Encoded protein: CASSVARSGELFF.

As to this clone: Relative to the germline gene, one junction end is altered; a read error may explain this. CDR3: CASSKVPGGRHF. DNA of the CDR3: TGTGCCAGCAGCAAAGTGCCCGGGGGGAGACACTTC. The chain carries TRBV7-9 and TRBJ2-7; TRBD2 agrees at 7 bases. The germline V gene has CDR1 SEHNR and CDR2 FQNEAQ (reference sequence). The CDR3 covers 12 residues.

The J gene is TRBJ2-3, the V gene TRBV5-4; 8 bases match TRBD2. J gave up 6 bases and V 2 bases, and 5 bases lay outside the gene matches. The length of the CDR3 is 14 residues. Germline V lookup: CDR1 SGHNT, CDR2 YYREEE (reference sequence). DNA for the CDR3: TGTGCCAGCAGCTTAACGGGAGGGGCGGATACGCAGTATTTT. Residues: CASSLTGGADTQYF.

This chain links TRBV5-1 with TRBJ2-5; 8 nucleotides align to TRBD1. The CDR3 runs to 16 residues. The germline gives CDR1 SGHRS, CDR2 YFSETQ. After removal of 5 bases from V and 2 bases from J, the junction contained 11 bases not matched to a gene. CDR3 protein: CASRTGQGWGQETQYF. The CDR3 bases are TGCGCCAGCAGAACCGGACAGGGATGGGGACAAGAGACCCAGTACTTC.

The V and J genes are TRBV9 and TRBJ2-7; no reliable D call. The CDR3 contains 13 residues. V shed 0 bases and J shed 4 bases, with 8 bases lying between them. CDR1 SGDLS and CDR2 YYNGEE come from the germline V gene. CDR3 in DNA: TGTGCCAGCAGCGTAGGTTACGGATACGAGCAGTACTTC. Residues: CASSVGYGYEQYF.

V gene TRBV27 combines with J gene TRBJ1-4; a weak D match, TRBD1 (5 bases). The V gene lost 6 bases and the J gene lost 0 bases, with 17 bases spanning the gap. The CDR3 loop spans 17 amino acids. Germline assignment: CDR1 MNHEY and CDR2 SMNVEV (reference sequence). The CDR3 reads CASRPGPPRATNEKLFF. DNA for the CDR3: TGTGCCAGCAGACCGGGACCCCCTCGTGCAACTAATGAAAAACTGTTTTTT.

This clone was recorded once. This chain joins TRBV5-6 and TRBJ2-3, with a tentative D call TRBD2 (5 bases). Per germline, CDR1 SGHDT and CDR2 YYEEEE. The CDR3 consists of 16 residues. The germline V and J ends were trimmed by 3 bases and 5 bases, with 19 bases remaining between them. The CDR3 region has the DNA TGTGCCAGCAGCTCCCTTACAATGGGAGCCCAAGATACGCAGTATTTT. Its protein is CASSSLTMGAQDTQYF. Full variable domain (remainder filled in from reference TRBV5-6 and TRBJ2-3): DAGVTQSPTHLIKTRGQQVTLRCSPKSGHDTVSWYQQALGQGPQFIFQYYEEEERQRGNFPDRFSGHQFPNYSSELNVNALLLGDSALYLCASSSLTMGAQDTQYFGPGTRLTVL.

The rearrangement links TRBV2 to TRBJ2-2; D may be TRBD2 (5 bases). The CDR3 totals 14 residues. Germline values: CDR1 SNHLY, CDR2 FYNNEI. V lost 6 bases to trimming and J lost 6 bases, with 14 bases between them. CDR3 nucleotide sequence: TGTGCCAGCAGGGGAGACACTTTCGCCGGGGAGCTGTTTTTT. Translation: CASRGDTFAGELFF.

The chain carries TRBV7-2 and TRBJ2-6; D gene uncertain. V lost 2 bases and J lost 4, with 9 bases in between. From germline, CDR1 is SGHTA and CDR2 FQGNSA. This CDR3 is 15 amino acids long. This chain's CDR3 is CASSLTQTGANVLTF. In nucleotides, the CDR3 is TGTGCCAGCAGCTTAACCCAGACCGGGGCCAACGTCCTGACTTTC.

This clone was observed a few times. The chain carries TRBV6-5 and TRBJ2-7, with D perhaps TRBD2 (6 bases). The V gene's germline CDR1 is MNHEY and CDR2 SVGAGI. The ends were cut back, 5 bases at V and 5 bases at J, with 19 bases in the middle. The CDR3 has 15 residues. The CDR3 DNA follows: TGTGCCAGCAGTCCCGCACTAGCAGGGCTCAACGAGCAGTACTTC. It codes for CASSPALAGLNEQYF.

A single count supports this clone. The chain combines TRBV29-1 with TRBJ2-3; either TRBD1 or TRBD2 may fit D (5 bases each). V lost 3 bases and J lost 0, with 10 bases in between. This CDR3 has 14 amino acids. Germline V CDR1 and CDR2: SQVTM, ANQGSEA. CDR3: CSVDEGLSTDTQYF. CDR3 nucleotide sequence: TGCAGCGTTGATGAGGGGCTAAGCACAGATACGCAGTATTTT.